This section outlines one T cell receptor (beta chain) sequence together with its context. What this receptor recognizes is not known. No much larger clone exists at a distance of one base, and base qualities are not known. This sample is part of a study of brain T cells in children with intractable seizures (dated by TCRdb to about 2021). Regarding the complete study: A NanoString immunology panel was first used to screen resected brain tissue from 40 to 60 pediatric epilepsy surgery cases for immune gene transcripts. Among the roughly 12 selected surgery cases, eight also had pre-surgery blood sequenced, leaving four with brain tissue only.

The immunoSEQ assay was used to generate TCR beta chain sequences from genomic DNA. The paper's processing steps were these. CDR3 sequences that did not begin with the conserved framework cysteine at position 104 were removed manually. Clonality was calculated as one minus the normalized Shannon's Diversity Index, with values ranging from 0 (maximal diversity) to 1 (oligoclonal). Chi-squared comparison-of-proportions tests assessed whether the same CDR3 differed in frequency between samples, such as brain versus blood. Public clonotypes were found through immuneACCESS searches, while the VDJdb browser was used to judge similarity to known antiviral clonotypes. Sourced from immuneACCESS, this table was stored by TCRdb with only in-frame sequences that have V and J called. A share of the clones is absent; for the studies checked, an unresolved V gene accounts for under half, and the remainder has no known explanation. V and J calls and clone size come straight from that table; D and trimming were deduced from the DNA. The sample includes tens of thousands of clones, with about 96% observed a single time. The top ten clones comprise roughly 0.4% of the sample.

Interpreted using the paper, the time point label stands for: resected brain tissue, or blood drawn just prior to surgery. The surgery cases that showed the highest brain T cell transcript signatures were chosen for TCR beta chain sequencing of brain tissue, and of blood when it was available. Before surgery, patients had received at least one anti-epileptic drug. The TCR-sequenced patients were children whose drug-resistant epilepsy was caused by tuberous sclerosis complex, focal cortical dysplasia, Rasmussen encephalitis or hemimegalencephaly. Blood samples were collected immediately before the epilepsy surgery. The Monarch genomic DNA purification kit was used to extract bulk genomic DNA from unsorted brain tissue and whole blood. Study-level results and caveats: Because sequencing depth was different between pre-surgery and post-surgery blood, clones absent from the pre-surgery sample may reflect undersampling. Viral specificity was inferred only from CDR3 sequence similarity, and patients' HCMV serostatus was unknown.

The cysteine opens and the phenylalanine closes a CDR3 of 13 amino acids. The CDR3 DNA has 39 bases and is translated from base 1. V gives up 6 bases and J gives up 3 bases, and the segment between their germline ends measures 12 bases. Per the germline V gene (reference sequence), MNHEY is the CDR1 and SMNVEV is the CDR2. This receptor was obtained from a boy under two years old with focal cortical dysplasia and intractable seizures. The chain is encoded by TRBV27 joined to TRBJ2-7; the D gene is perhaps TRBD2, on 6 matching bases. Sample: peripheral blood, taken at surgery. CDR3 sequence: CASRSGGNYEQYF. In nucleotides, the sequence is TGTGCCAGCAGGAGTGGGGGGAACTACGAGCAGTACTTC.